Presented here are 3 T cell receptor beta chains from one specimen sequenced in a study of OX40 agonist ivuxolimab in advanced cancers. Profiled with immunoSEQ multiplex PCR; TCRdb holds only in-frame clones, not every one. The sample yields just over 20,000 clones, more than 75% seen once. The source material was CD4+ or CD8+ T cells sorted from blood, sampled in a trial of the OX40 agonist ivuxolimab. These receptors were collected from an adult with an advanced solid tumor such as melanoma, head and neck, liver or kidney cancer.

V and J are TRBV6-1 and TRBJ1-1; D possibly corresponds to TRBD1 (6 bases). Per the germline V gene, CDR1 is MNHNS and CDR2 is SASEGT. The CDR3 is made up of 14 amino acids. V lost 8 bases, J lost 4 bases, and 17 bases lay in between. In nucleotides, the CDR3 is TGTGCCAGCCCCGAAGGGGGGACACTCACTGAAGCTTTCTTT. This translates into CASPEGGTLTEAFF.

The rearrangement joins TRBV19 to TRBJ2-1; D tentatively fits TRBD1 or TRBD2 (6 bases each). Trimming pared 2 bases from V and 2 bases from J, leaving 10 bases between. Germline lookup yields CDR1 LNHDA and CDR2 SQIVND (reference sequence). This CDR3 contains 15 residues. CDR3 residues: CASSIMGGTYNEQFF. The CDR3 region has the DNA TGTGCCAGTAGTATAATGGGGGGCACCTACAATGAGCAGTTCTTC. The full variable domain, completed using reference TRBV19 and TRBJ2-1, is DGGITQSPKYLFRKEGQNVTLSCEQNLNHDAMYWYRQDPGQGLRLIYYSQIVNDFQKGDIAEGYSVSREKKESFPLTVTSAQKNPTAFYLCASSIMGGTYNEQFFGPGTRLTVL.

In DNA, the CDR3 is TGTGCCAGCAGCTCCCCGAATGGCGGGGAGCTGTTTTTT. Its translation: CASSSPNGGELFF. The chain combines TRBV7-9 with TRBJ2-2; the D is unclear. The ends were cut back, 4 bases at V and 7 bases at J, with 10 bases in the middle. Germline values: CDR1 SEHNR, CDR2 FQNEAQ (reference sequence). The CDR3 covers 13 residues.